The text below deals with one T cell receptor beta chain. These data belong to a study of Tregs in tolerant kidney transplant recipients. Germline CDR1 SEHNR, CDR2 FQNEAQ (reference sequence). The ends were cut back, 0 bases at V and 7 bases at J, with 16 bases in the middle. The CDR3 extends over 15 amino acids. Data came from immunoSEQ multiplex PCR; TCRdb stores just in-frame clones and leaves some out. The table records some 55,000 clones, 75% to 90% of them present only once. CD4+CD25+CD127- Tregs, CD4+CD25- non-Tregs, CD4 and CD8 cells were sorted. The chain employs TRBV7-9 and TRBJ2-7; TRBD2 might be the D (7 bases). Sequencing used Tregs from blood, obtained before the transplant. This clonotype originated in a human donor who received a combined kidney and bone marrow transplant. The CDR3 DNA follows: TGTGCCAGCAGCTTAGCCAGCGGGACACTGGGTGAGCAGTACTTC. This gives the protein CASSLASGTLGEQYF.